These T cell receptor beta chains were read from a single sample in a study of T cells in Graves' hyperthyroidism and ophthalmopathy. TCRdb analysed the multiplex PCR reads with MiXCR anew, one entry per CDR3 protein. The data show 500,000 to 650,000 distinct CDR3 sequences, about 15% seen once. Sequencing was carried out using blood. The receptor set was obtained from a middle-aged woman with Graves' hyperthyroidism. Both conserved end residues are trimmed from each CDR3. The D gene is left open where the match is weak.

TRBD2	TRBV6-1	ASSQTKTGGAYYEQY
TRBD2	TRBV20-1	SAKAGGPTDTQY
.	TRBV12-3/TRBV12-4	ASSDSWGTEAF
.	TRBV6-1	ASRSPNTYSSTDTQY
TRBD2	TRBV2	ASSEGSSGRRDTQY
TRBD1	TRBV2	ASRKDRAAYEQY
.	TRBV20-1	SARARLAPYNEQF
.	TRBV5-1	ASSPRQQPSGNTIY
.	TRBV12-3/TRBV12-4	ASRKDGGNSPLH
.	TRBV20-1	SARLRPGAHGVNTEAF
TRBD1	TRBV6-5	ASSYNRDRVYEQY
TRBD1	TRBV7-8	ASSLPGTGDTGELF
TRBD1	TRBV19	ASSMMTGTNQPQH
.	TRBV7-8	ASSLEARPGNGYT
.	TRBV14	ASRFGTDTQY
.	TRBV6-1	ATLDSYGYT
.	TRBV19	ASSRQEESYGYT
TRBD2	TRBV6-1	ASSRREGRVNEQY
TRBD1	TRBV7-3	ASSLAYPGQENNEQF
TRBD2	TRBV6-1	ASILGEGLGEQF
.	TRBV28	ASSLWGGAPEQY
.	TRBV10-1	ASSASGTEAF
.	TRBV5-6	ASTNLGGDEKFSPLH
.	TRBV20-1	SARRGSPNTEAF
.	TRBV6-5	ASSYPNEIRVPSSYNEQF
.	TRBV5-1	ASSREVVNQPQH
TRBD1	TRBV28	ASSPRTGGVNQPQH
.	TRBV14	ASSQETGTPLYNEQF
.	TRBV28	ASSTQGNYGYT
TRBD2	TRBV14	ASSQVAGVADTQY
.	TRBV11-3	ASSFSFRNEQF
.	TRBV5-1	ASSLVQMNTEAF
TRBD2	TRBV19	ASSSRTSGRVPAGELF
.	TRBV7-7	ASSLGPVSTDTQY
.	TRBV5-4	ASSWTLGEQY
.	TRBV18	ASSPGEGWSYEQY
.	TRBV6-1	ASSSNRDSGANVLT
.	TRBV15	ATSSSGLSTDTQY
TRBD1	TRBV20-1	SAEITGGQSDQPQH
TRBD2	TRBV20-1	SARDPTSWNTGELF
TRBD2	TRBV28	ASSLSSGFSYNEQF
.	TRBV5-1	ASSAESAAQH
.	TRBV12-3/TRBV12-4	ASSTSLLYNEQF
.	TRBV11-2	ASSLVAGYQETQY
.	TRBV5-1	ASSLSQGSTEAF
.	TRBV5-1	ASSTDGDSNQPQH
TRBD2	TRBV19	ASETSRNIQY
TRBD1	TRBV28	ASSALGQGNTDTQY
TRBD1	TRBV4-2	ASSQEGGLYYEQY
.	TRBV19	ASSMAGPDTQY
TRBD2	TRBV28	ASSFPGSGRRSYNEQF
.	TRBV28	ASSLSAPSWSGYT
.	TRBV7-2	ASSPDIYSNQPQH
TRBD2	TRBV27	ASSARARLAGYEQY
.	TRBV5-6	ASSLEQVDGYT
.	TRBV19	ASPRAYEQY
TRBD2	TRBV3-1	ASSPTSGTYNEQL
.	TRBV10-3	ATGDTSYEQY
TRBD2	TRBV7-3	ASSFFGTSGRGEQF